The 25 T cell receptor beta chains below were found in one sample sequenced in a study of breast tumors, draining lymph nodes, adjacent tissues. One entry per CDR3 protein results from TCRdb running MiXCR on the multiplex PCR reads. The sample lists around 17,000 distinct CDR3 sequences; 45% were seen once. Input material: tumor-adjacent breast tissue. The receptor source for this set is a female donor with breast cancer. Some clones in this sample may be carry-over from other donors' samples.

The gene calls are TRBV20-1 and TRBJ2-1; 10 bases are a match to TRBD2. The CDR3 totals 16 residues. V was pared by 0 bases and J by 2 bases, with 4 bases of the junction left unmatched. The germline V gene has CDR1 DFQATT and CDR2 SNEGSKA (reference sequence). The CDR3 sequence: CSARDLAGVPYNEQFF. CDR3 coding DNA: TGCAGTGCTAGAGACCTAGCGGGAGTACCCTACAATGAGCAGTTCTTC.

As to this clonotype: No conserved phenylalanine or tryptophan ends this CDR3, so it is likely a read error. V and J are TRBV6-4 and TRBJ1-6; D gene uncertain. The germline V gene has CDR1 MRHNA and CDR2 SNTAGT. CDR3 size: 13 residues. CDR3 region: CTSSVAVNSPLHL. The CDR3 region has the DNA TGTACCAGCAGTGTGGCCGTAAATTCACCCCTCCACTTG.

J is TRBJ2-5 and V is TRBV4-3; D unclear. The germline V gene has CDR1 LGHNA and CDR2 YSLEER. This CDR3 is built from 13 residues. Trimming shortened V by 1 base and J by 5 bases, and 8 bases separated the two germline ends. Written as DNA, the CDR3 is TGCGCCAGCAGCCAAGTTGTCCGGGAGACCCAGTACTTC. Translated, it gives CASSQVVRETQYF.

Many counts were recorded for this clonotype. V and J are TRBV7-8 and TRBJ2-1; TRBD1 matches at 9 bases. The CDR3 extends over 14 amino acids. Germline V gives CDR1 SGHVS, CDR2 FQNEAQ. V gave up 5 bases and J gave up 9 bases; unmatched junction bases: 8. The CDR3 sequence is CASSPRTGDGEQFF. CDR3 DNA sequence: TGTGCCAGCAGCCCCAGGACAGGGGACGGTGAGCAGTTCTTC.

This clonotype has a count of ten or more. This sequence joins TRBV4-2 and TRBJ2-4; D is unresolved. This CDR3 is 14 amino acids long. Germline loops: CDR1 LGHNA, CDR2 YNFKEQ. Trimming stripped 3 bases from V and 1 base from J, with 7 bases between. The CDR3 sequence: CASSQGMAKNIQYF. The CDR3 bases are TGTGCCAGCAGCCAGGGGATGGCCAAAAACATTCAGTACTTC.

This clonotype occurred once. The chain joins TRBV7-9 to TRBJ2-6; D is unclear. The CDR3 covers 15 residues. V was cut by 5 bases and J by 0 bases, with 8 bases left in between. Germline V CDR1 and CDR2: SEHNR, FQNEAQ (reference sequence). DNA for the CDR3: TGTGCCAGCAGCGGGATGCTCTCTGGGGCCAACGTCCTGACTTTC. It yields the protein CASSGMLSGANVLTF.

This clonotype is classed as medium-sized. This chain joins TRBV11-3 and TRBJ2-2; D possibly corresponds to TRBD2 (6 bases). V lost 3 bases, J lost 4 bases, and 6 bases lay in between. The germline V gene encodes CDR1 SGHNT and CDR2 YENEEA. The CDR3 is made up of 13 amino acids. CDR3 in amino acids: CASSLGGTGELFF. The CDR3, as DNA: TGTGCCAGCAGCTTGGGGGGCACCGGGGAGCTGTTTTTT.

The chain carries TRBV2 and TRBJ2-3; 10 nucleotides agree with TRBD2. The germline CDR1 and CDR2 sequences are SNHLY and FYNNEI. This CDR3 is 15 amino acids long. V lost 8 bases and J lost 0; bases outside the gene matches: 5. CDR3 bases: TGTGCCAGCGGGGGACTAGCGTCTAGCACAGATACGCAGTATTTT. Translating gives CASGGLASSTDTQYF.

This clonotype appeared many times. The V and J genes are TRBV29-1 and TRBJ2-2, with TRBD2 matching over 7 bases. There are 14 residues in the CDR3. J was trimmed by 2 bases and V by 5 bases; bases with no gene match: 5. Germline CDR1 and CDR2: SQVTM and ANQGSEA. The CDR3 nucleotides are TGCAGCGTTCGCGGGGGAACTAACACCGGGGAGCTGTTTTTT. This translates into CSVRGGTNTGELFF.

The chain has TRBV5-1 and TRBJ2-2; TRBD2 is a possible D gene (5 bases). CDR1 and CDR2 (germline): SGHRS, YFSETQ. Trimming left V 4 bases short and J 6 bases short, with 10 bases between. The CDR3 is 13 residues long. Written as DNA, the CDR3 is TGCGCCAGCAGCCTTGGGGAGCCCGGGGAGCTGTTTTTT. It encodes CASSLGEPGELFF. Complete variable domain (other parts from reference TRBV5-1 and TRBJ2-2): KAGVTQTPRYLIKTRGQQVTLSCSPISGHRSVSWYQQTPGQGLQFLFEYFSETQRNKGNFPGRFSGRQFSNSRSEMNVSTLELGDSALYLCASSLGEPGELFFGEGSRLTVL.

The V and J genes are TRBV5-1 and TRBJ2-7; no clear D gene. This CDR3 has 12 residues. V was pared by 2 bases and J by 5 bases, with 8 bases between. CDR1 SGHRS and CDR2 YFSETQ come from the germline V gene. The CDR3 reads CASSFYPDEQYF. As DNA, the CDR3 is TGCGCCAGCAGCTTCTATCCGGACGAGCAGTACTTC.

This clonotype was detected many times. This sequence may be a read error, since a much larger clone differs from it by one base. The chain employs TRBV7-8 and TRBJ2-1; D tentatively reads TRBD1 or TRBD2 (5 bases each). Trimming shortened V by 5 bases and J by 9 bases, and 20 bases separated the two germline ends. The CDR3 is 15 amino acids. Germline V gene data show CDR1 as SGHVS and CDR2 as FQNEAQ. CDR3 coding DNA: TGTGCCAGCAGCCCCCTGGTGGGGGTTAGGGGTGAGCAGTTCTTC. Its protein is CASSPLVGVRGEQFF.

This clonotype was seen at least ten times. A single base separates this from a much larger clone, so it may be a read error. The rearrangement joins TRBV15 to TRBJ2-1; 8 nucleotides match TRBD1. V shed 1 base and J 7 bases; nucleotides not matched to a gene: 9. Germline V gene lookup returns CDR1 LNHNV and CDR2 YYDKDF (reference sequence). This CDR3 is built from 16 residues. CDR3 protein: CATSRARGRGLNEQFF. The DNA of the CDR3 is TGTGCCACCAGCAGAGCTAGGGGCAGGGGGCTAAATGAGCAGTTCTTC.

The chain recombines TRBV11-3 with TRBJ2-7; no definite D call. This CDR3 spans 11 amino acids. Germline V gene sequence: CDR1 SGHNT, CDR2 YENEEA. The germline V and J ends were trimmed by 1 base and 5 bases, with 3 bases remaining between them. Here the CDR3 reads CASSLGDEQYF. CDR3 nucleotide sequence: TGTGCCAGCAGCTTAGGGGACGAGCAGTACTTC.

This clonotype is medium-sized in the sample. This chain joins TRBV12-5 and TRBJ1-2; the D gene is possibly TRBD1 (6 bases). The V gene's germline CDR1 is LGHNT and CDR2 FRNRAP. CDR3 length equals 16 residues. V shed 5 bases and J shed 6 bases, with 22 bases lying between them. The CDR3 coding sequence is TGTGCTAGTGGTCCAGGGGAAAGAGGGCTAAGAGATGGCTACACCTTC. As protein: CASGPGERGLRDGYTF.

The chain joins TRBV19 to TRBJ1-6; no firm D call. Trimming took off 5 bases at V and 7 bases at J, with 12 bases between the two ends. The germline V gene has CDR1 LNHDA and CDR2 SQIVND (reference sequence). The CDR3 contains 14 residues. CDR3 region: CASSERTGNSPLHF. The CDR3 nucleotides are TGTGCCAGTAGTGAACGGACGGGCAATTCACCCCTCCACTTT.

Note on this clonotype: Compared with germline, one end of the junction differs, possibly owing to a read error. The V and J genes are TRBV9 and TRBJ1-2, with D perhaps matching TRBD1 (6 bases). The CDR3 is made up of 11 amino acids. The germline V gene has CDR1 SGDLS and CDR2 YYNGEE. CDR3 loop: CVSVQGYGYTF. CDR3 DNA: TGTGTCAGCGTACAGGGCTATGGCTACACCTTC.

In this sample, this clonotype turned up many times. This could be a read error, since a much larger clone is one nucleotide away. This rearrangement joins TRBV11-2 to TRBJ2-7, with D tentatively TRBD1 (6 bases). Trimming left V 0 bases short and J 2 bases short, with 8 bases between. The CDR3 length is 14 residues. Germline V CDR1 and CDR2: SGHAT, FQNNGV. The CDR3 here is CASSLEQGPYEQYF. Written as DNA, the CDR3 is TGTGCCAGCAGCTTAGAGCAGGGGCCCTACGAGCAGTACTTC. The full variable domain, completed using reference TRBV11-2 and TRBJ2-7, is EAGVAQSPRYKIIEKRQSVAFWCNPISGHATLYWYQQILGQGPKLLIQFQNNGVVDDSQLPKDRFSAERLKGVDSTLKIQPAKLEDSAVYLCASSLEQGPYEQYFGPGTRLTVT.

At least ten counts were recorded for this clonotype. The chain couples TRBV28 to TRBJ2-5; D possibly corresponds to TRBD1 (5 bases). This CDR3 spans 16 amino acids. From germline, CDR1 is MDHEN and CDR2 SYDVKM. Trimming took off 6 bases at V and 5 bases at J, with 22 bases between the two ends. CDR3 in amino acids: CASRNLGDGFWETQYF. CDR3 coding DNA: TGTGCCAGCAGGAATTTAGGGGATGGTTTTTGGGAGACCCAGTACTTC.

By share, this clonotype ranks as medium-sized. In this CDR3 the conserved last residue, phenylalanine or tryptophan, is missing, so a read error is likely. The DNA is left out, because the CDR3 cannot be placed on it with certainty; the CDR3 is given as TCRdb lists it. CDR3 region: CASSLAPP. V is TRBV7-9 and J is TRBJ2-7; TRBD1 is the table's D call, not checked against the DNA. The CDR3 totals 8 residues, both ends included. Germline assignment: CDR1 SEHNR and CDR2 FQNEAQ (reference sequence).

This clonotype has at least ten counts. The chain uses TRBV5-8 and TRBJ2-5; TRBD1 might be the D (6 bases). The germline CDR1 and CDR2 sequences are SGHTS and YDEGEE. The CDR3 consists of 13 residues. V was pared by 4 bases and J by 3 bases, with 10 bases between. CDR3 residues: CASSLGQKETQYF. DNA for the CDR3: TGTGCCAGCAGCCTCGGACAGAAAGAGACCCAGTACTTC.

This clonotype appeared many times. The V and J genes are TRBV28 and TRBJ2-7; D could derive from TRBD1 or TRBD2 (5 bases each). The length of the CDR3 is 14 residues. The germline V gene has CDR1 MDHEN and CDR2 SYDVKM. V shed 2 bases and J shed 7 bases, with 15 bases lying between them. CDR3: CASSLAASWGEQYF. For the CDR3, the DNA is TGTGCCAGCAGTTTAGCAGCGAGTTGGGGGGAGCAGTACTTC.

The table lists this clonotype with many counts. The chain recombines TRBV18 with TRBJ2-7; TRBD2 agrees at 7 bases. Germline lookup yields CDR1 KGHSH and CDR2 LQKENI. This CDR3 region has 16 residues. V shed 4 bases and J 6 bases; nucleotides not matched to a gene: 15. CDR3 bases: TGTGCCAGCTCACTCACGGCGGGGGTCGGGAGCAGCGAGCAGTACTTC. As protein: CASSLTAGVGSSEQYF.

The count of this clonotype is one. One junction end does not reproduce the germline sequence, and a read error may be involved. The chain has TRBV11-2 and TRBJ2-1, with D perhaps given as TRBD1 or TRBD2 (6 bases each). Germline CDR1 SGHAT, CDR2 FQNNGV. CDR3 length equals 12 residues. CDR3: CAGSQGGNAQFF. The CDR3 DNA reads TGTGCCGGCAGCCAAGGGGGGAATGCGCAGTTCTTC.

This clonotype was seen at least ten times. The chain joins TRBV3-1 to TRBJ2-1; D remains ambiguous. CDR1 and CDR2 (germline): LGHDT, YNNKEL (reference sequence). The CDR3 contains 16 residues. V was shortened by 2 bases and J by 0 bases, with 11 bases between the two germline ends. CDR3 protein: CASSQQKANSYNEQFF. CDR3 bases: TGTGCCAGCAGCCAACAAAAGGCTAACTCCTACAATGAGCAGTTCTTC.